One and the same sample provided the 8 T cell receptor beta chains below, sequenced in a study of T cell responses to AZD1222 COVID-19 vaccine. The repertoire was sequenced with immunoSEQ multiplex PCR; TCRdb's copy has only in-frame clones and lacks some. The sample gives under 200,000 clones, more than 75% of which show up once; 4% to 5.5% is in the top ten. Sequencing was performed on peripheral blood, taken 28 days after the second AZD1222 dose. The receptors come from an adult who received the AZD1222 COVID-19 vaccine.

This chain uses TRBV5-4 with TRBJ1-1, with D tentatively TRBD1 (5 bases). CDR3 length: 15 amino acids. CDR1 is SGHNT, CDR2 YYREEE, per germline (reference sequence). Trimming took off 4 bases at V and 4 bases at J, with 17 bases between the two ends. The CDR3 DNA is TGTGCCAGCAGCCCACCTGGGGGTTGGCGCACTGAAGCTTTCTTT. It encodes CASSPPGGWRTEAFF.

The chain has TRBV23-1 and TRBJ1-4; a weak D match, TRBD1 (6 bases). TRBV23-1 is flagged as an ORF with uncertain function. V gave up 3 bases and J gave up 8 bases, with 22 bases separating them. The CDR3 covers 17 residues. The CDR3 sequence is CASSQVDRRGFGEKLFF. The CDR3 DNA is TGCGCCAGCAGTCAGGTAGACCGGAGGGGGTTTGGGGAAAAACTGTTTTTT.

This chain connects TRBV24-1 to TRBJ2-5, with 7 bases lining up with TRBD1. The CDR3 spans 15 residues. V was clipped by 9 bases and J by 1 base; unmatched bases: 10. Germline V CDR1 and CDR2: KGHDR, SFDVKD. The CDR3 is CATGLQGILQETQYF. DNA of the CDR3: TGTGCCACCGGCTTACAGGGGATCCTCCAAGAGACCCAGTACTTC.

The rearrangement uses TRBV5-6 and TRBJ1-1; 8 bases fit TRBD1. The ends lost 4 bases at V and 6 bases at J; junction bases unmatched: 11. The V gene's germline CDR1 is SGHDT and CDR2 YYEEEE. The CDR3 runs 15 residues. The CDR3 sequence is CASSPGNRGTAEAFF. The CDR3 DNA follows: TGTGCCAGCAGCCCAGGAAACAGGGGGACGGCTGAAGCTTTCTTT.

This clone was seen a handful of times. The V call is TRBV29-1, the J call TRBJ1-2, with a weak D call TRBD1 (6 bases). V shed 7 bases and J shed 6 bases, with 21 bases lying between them. The CDR3 has 14 residues. Germline loops: CDR1 SQVTM, CDR2 ANQGSEA. In DNA, the CDR3 is TGCAGCGCCTTACAGGGAAAAGGAGTGGATGGCTACACCTTC. Its translation: CSALQGKGVDGYTF.

The chain uses TRBV10-2 and TRBJ2-7; D is perhaps TRBD1 (5 bases). The CDR3 has 13 residues. Trimming left V 6 bases short and J 4 bases short, with 13 bases between. The germline gives CDR1 WSHSY, CDR2 SAAADI. Here the CDR3 reads CASRARGSYEQYF. Here the CDR3 DNA reads TGCGCCAGCAGAGCTAGGGGCTCATACGAGCAGTACTTC.

The V and J genes are TRBV6-4 and TRBJ2-1; 8 bases map to TRBD2. CDR3 size: 16 residues. Trimming removed 5 bases from V and 2 bases from J; junction bases left unmatched: 8. Germline assignment: CDR1 MRHNA and CDR2 SNTAGT. CDR3 in amino acids: CASSPPRGAPYNEQFF. The DNA of the CDR3 is TGTGCCAGCAGTCCCCCGCGGGGGGCTCCCTACAATGAGCAGTTCTTC.

The rearrangement links TRBV30 to TRBJ1-2, with 8 bases that match TRBD1. The CDR3 is made up of 13 amino acids. Per the germline V gene, CDR1 is GTSNPN and CDR2 is SVGIG (reference sequence). Losses at the gene ends were 4 bases for V and 7 bases for J; bases not matched to a gene: 8. The CDR3 DNA is TGTGCCTGGATGACAGGGGTTGGGGGTGGCTACACCTTC. Its protein is CAWMTGVGGGYTF.